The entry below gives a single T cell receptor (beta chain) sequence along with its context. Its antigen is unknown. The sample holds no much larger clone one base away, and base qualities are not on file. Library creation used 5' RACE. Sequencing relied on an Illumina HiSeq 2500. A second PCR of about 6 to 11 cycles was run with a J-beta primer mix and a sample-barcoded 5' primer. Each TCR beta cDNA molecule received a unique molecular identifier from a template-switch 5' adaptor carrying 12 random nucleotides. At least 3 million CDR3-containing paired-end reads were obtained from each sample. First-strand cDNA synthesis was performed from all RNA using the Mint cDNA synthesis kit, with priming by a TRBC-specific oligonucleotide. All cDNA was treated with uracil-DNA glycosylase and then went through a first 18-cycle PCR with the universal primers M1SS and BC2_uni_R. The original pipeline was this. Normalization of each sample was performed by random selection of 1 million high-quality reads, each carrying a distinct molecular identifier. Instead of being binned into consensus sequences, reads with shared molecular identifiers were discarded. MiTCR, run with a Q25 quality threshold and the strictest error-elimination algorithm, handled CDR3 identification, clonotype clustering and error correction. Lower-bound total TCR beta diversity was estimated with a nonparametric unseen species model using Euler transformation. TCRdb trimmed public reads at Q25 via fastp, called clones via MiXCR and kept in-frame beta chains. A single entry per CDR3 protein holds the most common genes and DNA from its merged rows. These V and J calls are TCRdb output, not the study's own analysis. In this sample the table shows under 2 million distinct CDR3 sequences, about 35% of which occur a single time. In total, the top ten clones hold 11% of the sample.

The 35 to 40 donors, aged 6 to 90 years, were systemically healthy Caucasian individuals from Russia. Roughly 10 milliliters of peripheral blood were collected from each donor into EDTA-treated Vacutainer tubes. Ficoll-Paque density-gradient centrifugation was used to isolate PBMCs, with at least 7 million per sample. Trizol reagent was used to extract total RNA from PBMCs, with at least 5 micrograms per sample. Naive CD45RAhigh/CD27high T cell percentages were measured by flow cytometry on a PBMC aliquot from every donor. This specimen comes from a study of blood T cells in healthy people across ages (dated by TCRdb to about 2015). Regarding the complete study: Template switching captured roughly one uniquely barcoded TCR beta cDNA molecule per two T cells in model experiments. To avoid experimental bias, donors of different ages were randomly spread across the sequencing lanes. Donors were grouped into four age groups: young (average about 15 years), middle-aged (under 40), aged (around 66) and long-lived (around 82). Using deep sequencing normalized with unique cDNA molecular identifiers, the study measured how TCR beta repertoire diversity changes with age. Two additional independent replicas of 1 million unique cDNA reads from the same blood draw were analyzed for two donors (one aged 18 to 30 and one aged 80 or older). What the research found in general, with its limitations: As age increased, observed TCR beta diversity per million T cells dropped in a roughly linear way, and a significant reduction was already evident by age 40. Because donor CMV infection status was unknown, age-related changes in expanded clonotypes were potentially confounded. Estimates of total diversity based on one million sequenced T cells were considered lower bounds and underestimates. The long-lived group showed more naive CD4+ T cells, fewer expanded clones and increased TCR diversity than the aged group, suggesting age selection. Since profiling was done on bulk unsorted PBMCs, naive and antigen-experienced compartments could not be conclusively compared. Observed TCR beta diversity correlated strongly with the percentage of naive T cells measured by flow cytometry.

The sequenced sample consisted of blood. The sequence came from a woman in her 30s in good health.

The encoded CDR3 is CASSPLTGAYTDTQYF. Read as DNA, the sequence is TGTGCCAGCAGCCCGCTAACAGGGGCTTACACAGATACGCAGTATTTT. Recombination connected TRBV11-1 to TRBJ2-3, with 7 junctional bases fitting TRBD1. CDR1 and CDR2 were assigned from the germline V gene (reference sequence) as SGHAT and FQDESV. The CDR3 runs 16 amino acids, cysteine and phenylalanine included. CDR3 DNA only is kept here, 48 bases in frame from base 1. The junction shows trimming of 5 bases on V and 2 bases on J, and the gene matches do not reach 10 bases of it.